This T cell receptor (beta chain) is from a study of cytomegalovirus exposure and HLA in healthy donors. Study-level points and caveats: The study labeled fewer than 200 TCR beta chains cytomegalovirus-associated. In a later analysis, TCR beta V- and J-gene trimming was associated with a missense DCLRE1C variant. Accurate prediction of HLA-A and HLA-B alleles (for most subjects) was reportedly achieved from TCR beta sequences.

PCR involved 60 Vbeta and 13 Jbeta primers. Sequencing used immunoSEQ multiplex PCR; TCRdb keeps in-frame clones, though not all of them. The sample consists of about 120,000 clones, about 80% of them appearing once. V lost 3 bases and J 2 bases, leaving 12 bases between the germline ends. This CDR3 has 14 amino acids. These donors counted as nominally healthy when sampled, but unrecorded immune exposures were likely. Points on this clone: Its target is unknown.

This clonotype originated in a man aged 60 to 75 in good health and CMV-seropositive. Source material: PBMCs. V is TRBV5-3 and J is TRBJ2-7, with D hard to call. TRBV5-3 is sorted into the ORF group, with uncertain function. CDR3 nucleotide sequence: TGTGCCAGAAGCTGGGCCCTGTTCGCCTACGAGCAGTACTTC. Its protein is CARSWALFAYEQYF.